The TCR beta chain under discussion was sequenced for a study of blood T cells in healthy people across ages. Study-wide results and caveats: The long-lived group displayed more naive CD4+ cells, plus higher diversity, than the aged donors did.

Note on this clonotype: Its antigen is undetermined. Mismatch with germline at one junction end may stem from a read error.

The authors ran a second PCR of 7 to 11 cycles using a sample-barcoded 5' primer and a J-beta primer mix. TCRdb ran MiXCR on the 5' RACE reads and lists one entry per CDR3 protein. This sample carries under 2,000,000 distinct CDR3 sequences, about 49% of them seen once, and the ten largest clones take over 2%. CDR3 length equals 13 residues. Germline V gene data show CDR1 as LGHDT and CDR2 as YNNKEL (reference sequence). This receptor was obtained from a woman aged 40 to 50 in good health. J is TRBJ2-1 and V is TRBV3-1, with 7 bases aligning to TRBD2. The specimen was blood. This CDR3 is CTSSQWEGNEQFF. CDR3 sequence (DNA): TGTACCAGCAGCCAGTGGGAGGGTAATGAGCAGTTCTTC.